The clone carrying this T cell receptor beta chain was recorded a few times. The data originate from a study of blood T cells in healthy people across ages. Then a second PCR, running about 7 to 11 cycles, was carried out with a sample-barcoded 5' primer and a J-beta primer mix. TCRdb re-called the 5' RACE reads through MiXCR, storing one row per CDR3 protein. The sample records about 2 million distinct CDR3 sequences, about 49% being singletons. The CDR3 is 13 amino acids. The V gene lost 3 bases and the J gene lost 6 bases, with 9 bases spanning the gap. The V gene's germline CDR1 is SGHTA and CDR2 FQGNSA.

The receptor was isolated from a woman in her thirties or forties in good health. The chain joins TRBV7-2 to TRBJ2-4; D remains ambiguous. Sequencing was performed on blood. CDR3 DNA sequence: TGTGCCAGCAGCTTTGGACCTTCAAACATTCAGTACTTC. It encodes CASSFGPSNIQYF.